This T cell receptor (beta chain) was obtained from a study of blood T cells in healthy people across ages. Whole-study results and caveats: Donor CMV infection status was unknown, possibly confounding age-related changes in expanded clonotypes.

It was with a sample-barcoded 5' primer and a J-beta primer mix that a second PCR of roughly 7 to 12 cycles was run. TCRdb ran MiXCR on the 5' RACE reads and lists one entry per CDR3 protein. The sample lists roughly 1,000,000 distinct CDR3 sequences, 25% occurring once. This CDR3 region has 15 residues. Germline V gene data show CDR1 as MGHRA and CDR2 as YSYEKL. The V end lost 1 base, the J end lost 8 bases, and 17 bases lay between the germline ends. This clonotype came up a few times. Its antigen is unknown. This sample was also put to use in a study of T cells of mothers and their children. That investigation notes: The study sampled a few healthy Caucasian mothers and their six children.

Material for sequencing was blood. V usage is TRBV4-1 and J usage is TRBJ1-2, with a possible D match to TRBD1 (6 bases). The source is a girl aged 2 to 10 in good health. The CDR3 spells CASSQALQGTGGYTF. The DNA of the CDR3 is TGCGCCAGCAGCCAAGCCTTACAGGGAACCGGCGGCTACACCTTC.